This is a list of T cell receptor beta chains from one sample in a study of blood T cell repertoires in COVID-19. Profiled with immunoSEQ multiplex PCR; TCRdb holds only in-frame clones, not every one. The repertoire has more than 300,000 clones, around 86% of them found once; the top ten carry nearly 6.5%. Sequencing was carried out using peripheral blood. These receptors were collected from a woman in her fifties or sixties with COVID-19, enrolled during active disease. CDR3s include the opening cysteine and the closing phenylalanine or tryptophan. D genes are given only for firm matches. Where a row states a size, it is once, few, many or the class of an expanded clone; other rows omit it.

clone size | D gene | J gene | V gene | CDR3 DNA | CDR3 protein
. | TRBD2 | TRBJ2-7 | TRBV7-9 | TGTGCCAGCAGCTTACGCGCCTCTAGGGCGGGAGTCGGCTACGAGCAGTACTTC | CASSLRASRAGVGYEQYF
. | . | TRBJ2-7 | TRBV30 | TGTGCCTGGAGTGTTGGAGGAAAAACCTACGAGCAGTACTTC | CAWSVGGKTYEQYF
. | . | TRBJ1-1 | TRBV5-1 | TGCGCCAGCAGCCTGGTAGGGGGGGACCCTGAAGCTTTCTTT | CASSLVGGDPEAFF
. | TRBD2 | TRBJ2-7 | TRBV6-6 | TGTGCCAGCAGTCCGTTGACTAGCGGGAGGGCGAGCCTCAACGAGCAGTACTTC | CASSPLTSGRASLNEQYF
. | . | TRBJ1-1 | TRBV23-1 | TGCGCCAGCAGTCAATTTGGGAAGGGGAATGAAGCTTTCTTT | CASSQFGKGNEAFF
once | . | TRBJ2-3 | TRBV23-1 | TGCGCCAGCAGTCATTTCCCAGGGTGCTTATGGACAGATACGCAGTATTTT | CASSHFPGCLWTDTQYF
. | TRBD1 | TRBJ1-1 | TRBV5-1 | TGCGCCAGCAGCCCGGGGACAGGGGGGGAAGCTTTCTTT | CASSPGTGGEAFF
. | TRBD2 | TRBJ2-7 | TRBV4-3 | TGCGCCAGCAGCCAGACTAGCGAGCCCTCCTACGAGCAGTACTTC | CASSQTSEPSYEQYF
. | . | TRBJ2-7 | TRBV29-1 | TGCAGCGTTGAAGATTTTGGGCCTCGCTACGAGCAGTACTTC | CSVEDFGPRYEQYF
. | . | TRBJ1-2 | TRBV5-4 | TGTGCCAGCATGGTCCAGGGTTTGTATGGCTACACCTTC | CASMVQGLYGYTF
. | TRBD1 | TRBJ1-2 | TRBV18 | TGTGCCAGCTCACCACCGATGGCACAGGGGGGCTACACCTTC | CASSPPMAQGGYTF
few | . | TRBJ2-3 | TRBV21-1 | TGTGCCAGCCCCGAAGTGGTGGCTAGCGGGAGGATTCGAACAGATACGCAGTATTTT | CASPEVVASGRIRTDTQYF
. | TRBD1 | TRBJ2-1 | TRBV18 | TGTGCCAGCTCACCGCTGGGACAGGGGGCGGATGAGCAGTTCTTC | CASSPLGQGADEQFF
. | TRBD1 | TRBJ2-7 | TRBV27 | TGTGCCAGCAGACCGACAGGGATTCCCGAGCAGTACTTC | CASRPTGIPEQYF
. | TRBD2 | TRBJ2-7 | TRBV6-1 | TGTGCCAGCAGTGATGGCCTAGCGGGAATCTCCTACGAGCAGTACTTC | CASSDGLAGISYEQYF
few | TRBD1 | TRBJ1-2 | TRBV6-5 | TGTGCCAGCAAGGAGGGGACAGGGGGTTTCTATGGCTACACCTTC | CASKEGTGGFYGYTF
. | TRBD1 | TRBJ1-6 | TRBV19 | TGTGCCAGCAGGGACAGGGAGCTACAGAATTCACCCCTCCACTTT | CASRDRELQNSPLHF
. | TRBD1 | TRBJ1-2 | TRBV6-5 | TGTGCCAGCAGGGCCGGGACAGGGGCCTATGGCTACACCTTC | CASRAGTGAYGYTF
. | TRBD2 | TRBJ2-7 | TRBV6-2/TRBV6-3 | TGTGCCAGCAGTAGGACTAGCGGGACTTACGAGCAGTACTTC | CASSRTSGTYEQYF
. | . | TRBJ1-1 | TRBV6-1 | TGTGCCAGCAGTGAAGGGAGTTCTAACACTGAAGCTTTCTTT | CASSEGSSNTEAFF
few | . | TRBJ2-7 | TRBV2 | TGTGCCAGCAGTAAGCTAACAGGGAACCACGAGCAGTACTTC | CASSKLTGNHEQYF
. | TRBD1 | TRBJ1-5 | TRBV19 | TGTGCCAGTAGTGGACAGGGGGTTATAGGCAATCAGCCCCAGCATTTT | CASSGQGVIGNQPQHF
. | TRBD1 | TRBJ1-2 | TRBV30 | TGTGCCTGGAGTGCGGACAGGGAAAACTATGGCTACACCTTC | CAWSADRENYGYTF
. | . | TRBJ2-7 | TRBV9 | TGTGCCAGCAGCCCACCCGGAAGCGGAAACTACGAGCAGTACTTC | CASSPPGSGNYEQYF
. | TRBD2 | TRBJ2-7 | TRBV18 | TGTGCCAGCTCACCACCAGGACTAGCGGGGGGCTACGAGCAGTACTTC | CASSPPGLAGGYEQYF
. | TRBD1 | TRBJ1-1 | TRBV11-2 | TGTGCCAGCAGCTCAGGACAGGTTCGAGCTTTCTTT | CASSSGQVRAFF
few | TRBD2 | TRBJ2-3 | TRBV7-3 | TGTGCCAGCAGCTCTAACCCCGGGGCGGGAGGGACAGATACGCAGTATTTT | CASSSNPGAGGTDTQYF
. | TRBD2 | TRBJ2-5 | TRBV3-1/TRBV3-2 | TGTGCCAGCAGCCCGGGACTAGTGGAGGGGACCCAGTACTTC | CASSPGLVEGTQYF